Presented here are 22 T cell receptor beta chains from one specimen sequenced in a study of molecular identifiers for immune sequencing clone quantification. TCRdb re-called the PCR reads through MiXCR, storing one row per CDR3 protein. There are about 640,000 distinct CDR3 sequences in the sample; 20% occur only once, and around 0.9% lies in the top ten. Source material: naive CD8+ T cells from blood, with Jurkat cell RNA spiked in. Subset here: FACS-sorted CD8+CD4-CCR7+CD45RA+ naive T cells. The source of these receptors is a human donor in good health. Some libraries in this study had Jurkat cell RNA spiked in.

This clonotype was seen ten or more times. The chain uses TRBV6-1 and TRBJ2-4, with D perhaps matching TRBD1 (6 bases). The V gene's germline CDR1 is MNHNS and CDR2 SASEGT. CDR3 length: 16 amino acids. V lost 2 bases to trimming and J lost 1 base, with 12 bases between them. The CDR3 DNA sequence: TGTGCCAGCAGTGAATGGGCAGGGGTTGCCAAAAACATTCAGTACTTC. Its translation: CASSEWAGVAKNIQYF.

Points on this clonotype: A much larger clone is a single base away; this may be a read error. This chain uses TRBV3-2 with TRBJ2-2. TRBV3-2 is a pseudogene. The CDR3 extends over 14 amino acids. The DNA of the CDR3 is TGTGCCAGCAGCTATTTCGTTGATACCGGGGAGCCGTTTTTT. Translation gives CASSYFVDTGEPFF.

The chain recombines TRBV28 with TRBJ2-1; TRBD1 or TRBD2 may be the D gene (5 bases each). With 2 bases removed from V and 10 bases from J, the gap between germline ends came to 21 bases. The germline V gene has CDR1 MDHEN and CDR2 SYDVKM. The CDR3 is made up of 16 amino acids. The CDR3 DNA reads as TGTGCCAGCAGTTTAGGGACCAAGAAACTCACCTACGAGCAGTTCTTC. Its protein product is CASSLGTKKLTYEQFF.

With respect to this clonotype: A much larger clone lies a single base off, so this may be a read error. The chain joins TRBV20-1 to TRBJ2-7; TRBD1 agrees at 7 bases. Looked up from germline, CDR1 is DFQATT and CDR2 is SNEGSKA (reference sequence). This CDR3 has 15 residues. The CDR3 DNA reads TGCGGTGCTAGAGATCCGGGACAGCTTTCCTACGAGCAGTACTTC. This sequence encodes CGARDPGQLSYEQYF.

In regard to this clonotype: One junction end disagrees with the germline gene, perhaps due to a read error. J is TRBJ2-3 and V is TRBV27; 8 bases align to TRBD2. Germline V gene data show CDR1 as MNHEY and CDR2 as SMNVEV (reference sequence). This CDR3 has 15 amino acids. CDR3 loop: CARSLWGGGLDTQYF. In nucleotides, the CDR3 is TGTGCCAGAAGTTTATGGGGCGGGGGGCTAGATACGCAGTATTTT.

The V and J genes are TRBV4-3 and TRBJ2-3; perhaps D is TRBD1 or TRBD2 (5 bases each). The CDR3 is made up of 16 amino acids. Per the germline V gene, CDR1 is LGHNA and CDR2 is YSLEER. The ends were cut back, 1 base at V and 6 bases at J, with 17 bases in the middle. In DNA, the CDR3 is TGCGCCAGCAGCCAAGGTGTGTTACTGAGGGGCGATACGCAGTATTTT. Its translation: CASSQGVLLRGDTQYF.

This clonotype was picked up a small number of times. V gene TRBV7-2 combines with J gene TRBJ1-2; tentatively, D is TRBD1 (5 bases). Germline V CDR1 and CDR2: SGHTA, FQGNSA. The CDR3 length is 14 residues. V shed 2 bases and J shed 6 bases, with 13 bases lying between them. CDR3 sequence (DNA): TGTGCCAGCAGCTTACAGTTAACAGGTGATGGCTACACCTTC. Its translation: CASSLQLTGDGYTF.

The chain combines TRBV7-3 with TRBJ2-3, with a tentative D call TRBD1 (5 bases). The germline V gene encodes CDR1 SGHTA and CDR2 FQGTGA. There are 14 residues in the CDR3. Trimming left V 8 bases short and J 0 bases short, with 12 bases between. The CDR3 protein is CASGRDTSTDTQYF. The CDR3 bases are TGTGCCAGCGGCAGGGATACTAGCACAGATACGCAGTATTTT.

At least ten counts were recorded for this clonotype. The genes are TRBV9 and TRBJ2-3; D is tentatively TRBD1 or TRBD2 (5 bases each). The CDR3 sequence is 14 residues long. Between the trimmed V and J ends, which lost 3 bases and 0 bases, there was a span of 8 bases. Germline values: CDR1 SGDLS, CDR2 YYNGEE. In nucleotides, the CDR3 is TGTGCCAGCAGCGCCCGGGACAGCACAGATACGCAGTATTTT. This gives the protein CASSARDSTDTQYF.

Notes on this clonotype: A much larger clone differs from this one at a single base, so this may be a read error. The gene calls are TRBV12-3 or TRBV12-4 and TRBJ2-3; 7 bases fit TRBD2. The CDR3 length is 15 residues. The CDR3 loop reads CASNSQAGSTDTQCF. In DNA, the CDR3 is TGTGCCAGCAACTCACAAGCGGGGAGCACAGATACGCAGTGTTTT.

In this sample, this clonotype turned up many times. The chain recombines TRBV27 with TRBJ2-7; 8 positions match TRBD2. Unmatched junction bases numbered 19, after V lost 5 bases and J lost 4 bases. Germline CDR1 MNHEY, CDR2 SMNVEV (reference sequence). There are 18 residues in the CDR3. The chain's CDR3 is CASSTNGRAVEGGYEQYF. The CDR3 DNA is TGTGCCAGCAGTACGAACGGGAGGGCCGTAGAGGGGGGTTACGAGCAGTACTTC.

This chain links TRBV4-3 with TRBJ2-3, with 8 bases identical to TRBD2. The CDR3 is 17 amino acids. V lost 1 base, J lost 5 bases, and 11 bases stayed unmatched. In germline, CDR1 is LGHNA, CDR2 YSLEER. CDR3 residues: CASSQGLWAGGIDTQYF. Here the CDR3 DNA reads TGCGCCAGCAGCCAAGGGCTATGGGCGGGGGGCATAGATACGCAGTATTTT.

This clonotype was picked up many times. The genes are TRBV5-6 and TRBJ2-7; the D gene is possibly TRBD2 (6 bases). The V gene lost 0 bases and the J gene lost 0 bases, with 10 bases spanning the gap. CDR1 is SGHDT, CDR2 YYEEEE, per germline. The CDR3 length is 15 residues. The chain's CDR3 is CASSLGLASSYEQYF. The DNA of the CDR3 is TGTGCCAGCAGCTTGGGGCTAGCGAGCTCCTACGAGCAGTACTTC. The complete variable domain, with remaining parts taken from reference TRBV5-6 and TRBJ2-7, reads DAGVTQSPTHLIKTRGQQVTLRCSPKSGHDTVSWYQQALGQGPQFIFQYYEEEERQRGNFPDRFSGHQFPNYSSELNVNALLLGDSALYLCASSLGLASSYEQYFGPGTRLTVT.

Of note for this clonotype: With a much larger clone just one base away, this may be a read error. This sequence joins TRBV6-2 or TRBV6-3 and TRBJ1-5, with D unresolved. The V end was cut by 0 bases, the J end by 6 bases, with 3 bases between. The CDR3 loop spans 12 amino acids. Germline loops: CDR1 MNHEY, CDR2 SVGEGT. The CDR3: CASSYSSQPQHF. CDR3 DNA sequence: TGTGCCAGCAGTTACTCGAGTCAGCCCCAGCATTTT.

Concerning this clonotype itself: A much larger clone lies one base from this, so it may be a read error. The rearrangement links TRBV7-3 to TRBJ2-7; D uncertain. The V and J ends lost 7 bases and 7 bases respectively, with 11 bases between them. Germline V gives CDR1 SGHTA, CDR2 FQGTGA. The CDR3 covers 11 residues. The CDR3 spells CASNSGLEQYF. The CDR3 bases are TGTGCCAGCAACTCGGGCCTGGAGCAGTACTTC. Using reference TRBV7-3 and TRBJ2-7 for the parts outside the CDR3, the full variable domain is GAGVSQTPSNKVTEKGKYVELRCDPISGHTALYWYRQSLGQGPEFLIYFQGTGAADDSGLPNDRFFAVRPEGSVSTLKIQRTERGDSAVYLCASNSGLEQYFGPGTRLTVT.

On this clonotype itself: A read error is possible here, since a much larger clone lies one base away. The V gene is TRBV4-3, the J gene TRBJ2-7, with D unresolved. This CDR3 region has 15 residues. Looked up from germline, CDR1 is LGHNA and CDR2 is YSLEER. The CDR3 protein is CTSSQDHPSSYEQYF. The CDR3, as DNA: TGCACCAGCAGCCAAGACCATCCAAGCTCCTACGAGCAGTACTTC.

This clonotype was found many times. This chain connects TRBV13 to TRBJ2-4, with D possibly TRBD1 on 5 matching bases. CDR3 length equals 15 residues. V was clipped by 1 base and J by 4 bases, with 11 bases between them. CDR1 and CDR2 (germline): PRHDT, FYEKMQ (reference sequence). Written as DNA, the CDR3 is TGTGCCAGCAGCTTAGCAGGGATGGGTAAAAACATTCAGTACTTC. Translated, it gives CASSLAGMGKNIQYF. Together with reference TRBV13 and TRBJ2-4, the CDR3 gives the full variable domain: AAGVIQSPRHLIKEKRETATLKCYPIPRHDTVYWYQQGPGQDPQFLISFYEKMQSDKGSIPDRFSAQQFSDYHSELNMSSLELGDSALYFCASSLAGMGKNIQYFGAGTRLSVL.

This clonotype was seen repeatedly, ten times or more. The chain joins TRBV7-7 to TRBJ2-3; tentative D call: TRBD1 (6 bases). Germline-derived CDR1 and CDR2 are SSHAT and FNYEAQ (reference sequence). V gave up 1 base and J gave up 3 bases, with 17 bases separating them. The CDR3 contains 17 residues. In DNA form, the CDR3 reads TGTGCCAGCAGCTTAGTTTGGGGGACACCGGTGACAGATACGCAGTATTTT. Encoded protein: CASSLVWGTPVTDTQYF.

There are many counts of this clonotype. The chain combines TRBV7-2 with TRBJ2-7; D gene uncertain. The germline CDR1 and CDR2 sequences are SGHTA and FQGNSA. CDR3 size: 15 residues. V shed 0 bases and J shed 5 bases, with 14 bases lying between them. In nucleotides, the CDR3 is TGTGCCAGCAGCTTAGCGCTTGAAGGTTGGCACGAGCAGTACTTC. It translates to CASSLALEGWHEQYF.

The table lists this clonotype with many counts. The J gene is TRBJ2-3, the V gene TRBV5-1, with D possibly matching TRBD2 (5 bases). Trimming removed 0 bases at V and 4 bases at J, with 9 bases between. Germline loops: CDR1 SGHRS, CDR2 YFSETQ. The CDR3 has 14 residues. The DNA of the CDR3 is TGCGCCAGCAGCTTGGACGGAGGAGCAGATACGCAGTATTTT. This gives the protein CASSLDGGADTQYF.

This clonotype has a count of ten or more. The J gene is TRBJ1-5, the V gene TRBV6-2 or TRBV6-3, with a possible D match to TRBD1 (6 bases). Germline CDR1 is MNHEY and CDR2 is SVGEGT. V was trimmed by 6 bases and J by 1 base, leaving 13 bases between them. The CDR3 is 15 amino acids. This CDR3 reads CASRLDSSSNQPQHF. CDR3 DNA sequence: TGTGCCAGCAGGTTGGACAGCTCGAGCAATCAGCCCCAGCATTTT.

This clonotype was counted at least ten times. The V gene is TRBV27, the J gene TRBJ2-7; 7 nucleotides agree with TRBD2. CDR3 length equals 14 residues. Germline CDR1 MNHEY, CDR2 SMNVEV (reference sequence). V trimming: 5 bases; J trimming: 2 bases; junction bases outside the gene matches: 6. The CDR3 region has the DNA TGTGCCAGCAGTATGACCGGGACTACCTACGAGCAGTACTTC. Protein: CASSMTGTTYEQYF.